The source of this T cell receptor (beta chain) is a study of blood T cell repertoires in COVID-19. In the source study's methods: Amplification of reference gene primers provided the estimated nucleated cell counts. Libraries were prepared by immunoSEQ multiplex PCR; TCRdb keeps only in-frame clonotypes and omits some of them. That table gives V, J and clone size, and the DNA gave D and trimming. The sample records roughly 43,000 clones, around 83% being singletons. Trimming took 4 bases from V and 6 from J; bases not matched to a gene: 6. The CDR3 is made up of 15 amino acids. Per the germline V gene, CDR1 is KGHSH and CDR2 is LQKENI.

Input material: peripheral blood. The receptor was isolated from an older woman in a cohort sampled during active COVID-19. The J gene is TRBJ1-2, the V gene TRBV18, with 12 bases lining up with TRBD1. CDR3 bases: TGTGCCAGCTCACAACCGGGACAGGGGGCAAATGGCTACACCTTC. It yields the protein CASSQPGQGANGYTF.